This TCR beta chain was obtained from a study of shared clonotypes between healthy human individuals. Study-level points and caveats: Several donors held about 4.6% of naive CD4 clonotypes in common.

Sequenced by immunoSEQ multiplex PCR; TCRdb stores in-frame clones only, minus some. The sample has some 650,000 clones, 97% seen once. Donors were healthy HIV-negative adults without recent acute infections or vaccinations. CD4+ cells underwent separation, giving CD45RA+ naive and CD45RA-negative memory subsets. A few counts support this clone. The target antigen is unknown. The CDR3 has 12 amino acids. Germline-derived CDR1 and CDR2 are GTSNPN and SVGIG (reference sequence). V was shortened by 2 bases and J by 4 bases, with 9 bases between the two germline ends. V usage is TRBV30 and J usage is TRBJ2-7; weak D call: TRBD1 (6 bases). The receptor was isolated from a young woman in good health. The specimen was naive CD4+ T cells sorted from blood. Subset specified: CD45RA+ positively selected. Here the CDR3 DNA reads TGTGCCTGGAGTCGAACAGGGTACGAGCAGTACTTC. Translated: CAWSRTGYEQYF.